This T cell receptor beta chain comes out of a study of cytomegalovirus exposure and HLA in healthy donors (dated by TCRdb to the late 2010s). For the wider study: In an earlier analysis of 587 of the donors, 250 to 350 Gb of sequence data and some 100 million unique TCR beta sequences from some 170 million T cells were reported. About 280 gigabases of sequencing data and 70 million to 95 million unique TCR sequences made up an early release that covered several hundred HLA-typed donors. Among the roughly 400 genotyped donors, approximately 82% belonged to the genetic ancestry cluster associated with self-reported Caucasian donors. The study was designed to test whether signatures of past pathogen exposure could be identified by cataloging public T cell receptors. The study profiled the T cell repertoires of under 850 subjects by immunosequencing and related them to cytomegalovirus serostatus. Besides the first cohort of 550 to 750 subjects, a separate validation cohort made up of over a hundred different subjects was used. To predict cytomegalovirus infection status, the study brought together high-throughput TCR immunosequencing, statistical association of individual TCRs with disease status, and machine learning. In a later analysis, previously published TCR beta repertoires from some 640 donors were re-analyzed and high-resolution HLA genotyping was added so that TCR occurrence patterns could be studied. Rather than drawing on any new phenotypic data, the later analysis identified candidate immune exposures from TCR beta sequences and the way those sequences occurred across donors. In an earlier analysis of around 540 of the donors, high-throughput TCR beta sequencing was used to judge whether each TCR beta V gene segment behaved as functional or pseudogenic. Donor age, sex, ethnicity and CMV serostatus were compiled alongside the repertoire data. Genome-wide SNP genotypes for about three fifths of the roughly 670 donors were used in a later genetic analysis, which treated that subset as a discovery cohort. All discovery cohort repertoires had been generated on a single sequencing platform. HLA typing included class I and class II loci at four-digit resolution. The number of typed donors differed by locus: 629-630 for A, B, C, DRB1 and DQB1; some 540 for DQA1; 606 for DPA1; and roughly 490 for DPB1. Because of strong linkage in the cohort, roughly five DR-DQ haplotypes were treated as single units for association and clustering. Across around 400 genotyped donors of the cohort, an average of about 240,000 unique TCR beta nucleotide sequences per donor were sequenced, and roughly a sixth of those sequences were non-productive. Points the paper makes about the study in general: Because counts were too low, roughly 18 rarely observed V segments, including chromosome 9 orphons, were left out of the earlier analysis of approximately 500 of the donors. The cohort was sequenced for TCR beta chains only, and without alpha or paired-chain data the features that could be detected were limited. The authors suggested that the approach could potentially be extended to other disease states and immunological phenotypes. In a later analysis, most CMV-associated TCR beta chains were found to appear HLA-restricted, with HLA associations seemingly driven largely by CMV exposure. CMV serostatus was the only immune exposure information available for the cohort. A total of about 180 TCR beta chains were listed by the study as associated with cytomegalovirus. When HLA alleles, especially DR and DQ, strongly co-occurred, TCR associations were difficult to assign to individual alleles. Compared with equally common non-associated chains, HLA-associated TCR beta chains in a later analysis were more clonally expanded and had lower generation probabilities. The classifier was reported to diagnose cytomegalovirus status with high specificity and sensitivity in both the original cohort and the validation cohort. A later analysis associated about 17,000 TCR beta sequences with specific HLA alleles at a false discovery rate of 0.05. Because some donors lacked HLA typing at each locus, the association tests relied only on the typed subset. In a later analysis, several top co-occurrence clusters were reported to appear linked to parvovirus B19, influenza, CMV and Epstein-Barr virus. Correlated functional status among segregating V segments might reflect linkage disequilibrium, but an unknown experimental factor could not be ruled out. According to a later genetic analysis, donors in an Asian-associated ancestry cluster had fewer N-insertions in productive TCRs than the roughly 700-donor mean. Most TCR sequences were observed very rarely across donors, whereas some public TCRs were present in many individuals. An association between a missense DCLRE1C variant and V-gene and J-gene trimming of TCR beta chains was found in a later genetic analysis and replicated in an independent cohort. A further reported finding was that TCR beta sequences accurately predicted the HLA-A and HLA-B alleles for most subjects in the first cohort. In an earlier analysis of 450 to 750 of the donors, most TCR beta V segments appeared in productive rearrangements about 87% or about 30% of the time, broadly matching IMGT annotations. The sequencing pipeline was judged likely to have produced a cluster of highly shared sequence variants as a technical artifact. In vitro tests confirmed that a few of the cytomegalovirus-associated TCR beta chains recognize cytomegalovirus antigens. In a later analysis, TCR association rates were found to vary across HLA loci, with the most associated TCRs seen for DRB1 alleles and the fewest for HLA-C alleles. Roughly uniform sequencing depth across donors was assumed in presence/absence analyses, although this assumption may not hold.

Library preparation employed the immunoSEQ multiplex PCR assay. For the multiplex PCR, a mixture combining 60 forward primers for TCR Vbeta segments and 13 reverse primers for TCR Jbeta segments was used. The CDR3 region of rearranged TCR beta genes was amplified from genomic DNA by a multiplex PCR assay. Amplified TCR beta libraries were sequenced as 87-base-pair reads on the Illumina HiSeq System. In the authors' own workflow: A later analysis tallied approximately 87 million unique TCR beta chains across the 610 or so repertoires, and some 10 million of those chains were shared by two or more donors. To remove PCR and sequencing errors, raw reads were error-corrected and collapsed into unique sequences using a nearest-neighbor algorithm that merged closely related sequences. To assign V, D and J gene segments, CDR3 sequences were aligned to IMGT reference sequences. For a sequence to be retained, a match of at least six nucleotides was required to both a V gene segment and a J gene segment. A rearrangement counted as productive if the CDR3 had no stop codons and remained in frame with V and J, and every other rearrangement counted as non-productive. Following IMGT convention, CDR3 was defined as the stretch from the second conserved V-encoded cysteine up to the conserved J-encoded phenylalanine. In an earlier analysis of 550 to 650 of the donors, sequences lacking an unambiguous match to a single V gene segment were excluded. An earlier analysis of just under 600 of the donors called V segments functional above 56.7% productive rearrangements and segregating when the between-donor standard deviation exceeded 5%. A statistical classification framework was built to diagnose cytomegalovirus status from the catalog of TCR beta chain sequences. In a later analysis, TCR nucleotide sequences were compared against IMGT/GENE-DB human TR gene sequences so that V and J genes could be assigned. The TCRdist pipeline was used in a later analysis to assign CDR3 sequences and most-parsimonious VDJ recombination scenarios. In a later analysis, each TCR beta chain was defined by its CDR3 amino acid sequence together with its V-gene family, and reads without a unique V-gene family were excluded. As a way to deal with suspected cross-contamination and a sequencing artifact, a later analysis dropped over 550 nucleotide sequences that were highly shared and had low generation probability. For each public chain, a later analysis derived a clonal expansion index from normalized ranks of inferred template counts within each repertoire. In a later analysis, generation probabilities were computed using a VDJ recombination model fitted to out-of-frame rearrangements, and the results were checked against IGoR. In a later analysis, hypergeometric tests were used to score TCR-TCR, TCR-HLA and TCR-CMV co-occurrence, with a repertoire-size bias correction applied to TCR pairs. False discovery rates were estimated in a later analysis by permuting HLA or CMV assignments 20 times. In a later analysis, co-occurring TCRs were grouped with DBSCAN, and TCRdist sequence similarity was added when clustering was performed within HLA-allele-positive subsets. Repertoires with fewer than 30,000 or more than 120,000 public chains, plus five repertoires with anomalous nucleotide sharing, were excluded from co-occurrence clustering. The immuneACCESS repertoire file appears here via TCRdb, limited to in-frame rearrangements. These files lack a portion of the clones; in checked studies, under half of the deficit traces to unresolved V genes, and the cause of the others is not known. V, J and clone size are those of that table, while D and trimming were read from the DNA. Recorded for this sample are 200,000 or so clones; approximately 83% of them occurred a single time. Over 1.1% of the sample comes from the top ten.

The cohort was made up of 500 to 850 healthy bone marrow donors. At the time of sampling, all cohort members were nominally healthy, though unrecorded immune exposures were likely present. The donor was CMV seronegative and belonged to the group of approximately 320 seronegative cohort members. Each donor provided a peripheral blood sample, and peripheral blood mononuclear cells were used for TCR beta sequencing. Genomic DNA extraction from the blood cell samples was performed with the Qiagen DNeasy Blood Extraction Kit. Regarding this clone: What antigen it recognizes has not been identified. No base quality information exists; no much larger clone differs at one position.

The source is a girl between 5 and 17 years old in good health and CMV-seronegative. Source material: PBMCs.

CDR3 reads: CASSLQGGNSPLHF. The DNA is as follows: TGTGCCAGCAGTCTACAGGGTGGGAATTCACCCCTCCACTTT. The rearranged chain carries TRBV25-1 and TRBJ1-6, with TRBD1 as a weak D call on 6 bases. Its CDR3 holds 14 amino acids, cysteine through phenylalanine. The kept DNA is CDR3 alone, 42 bases in frame from the first base. At the junction V is shortened by 5 bases and J by 7 bases, with 12 bases in between. Taken from the germline V gene, the CDR1 and CDR2 loops are MGHDK and SYGVNS.